Detailed here is one T cell receptor beta chain. A J-beta primer mix and a sample-barcoded 5' primer were used in a second PCR of roughly 7 to 12 cycles. The authors tagged each cDNA molecule using a template-switch adaptor with 12 random nucleotides. Each CDR3 protein is one row after TCRdb ran MiXCR on the 5' RACE reads. This table has around 800,000 distinct CDR3 sequences, under 80% appearing once. These data originate in a study of blood T cells in healthy people across ages. Study at large: Template switching picked up about one barcoded beta molecule for each two T cells.

It was about 9.4 milliliters of peripheral blood that were drawn from each donor. Isolation recovered at least 7 million PBMCs from every sample. The V gene's germline CDR1 is SQVTM and CDR2 ANQGSEA. CDR3 length equals 12 residues. V was trimmed by 1 base and J by 4 bases, leaving 8 bases between them. Material: blood. This TCR came from a man younger than 45 in good health. V is TRBV29-1 and J is TRBJ2-7; D gene ambiguous. This CDR3 is CSVEVSVYEQYF. The CDR3 nucleotides read TGCAGCGTTGAAGTATCAGTTTACGAGCAGTACTTC.